One and the same sample provided the 24 T cell receptor beta chains below, sequenced in a study of Graves' ophthalmopathy and Graves' hyperthyroidism. Beta-chain TCR CDR3 regions were amplified from RNA transcripts. Second-round multiplex PCR came after first-round RT-PCR with HTBI primers. TCRdb independently ran MiXCR on the multiplex PCR reads; one entry per CDR3 protein. The table lists some 520,000 distinct CDR3 sequences, around an eighth of them singletons. Sample: blood. These receptors were obtained from a woman in her thirties with Graves' ophthalmopathy.

This clonotype was seen repeatedly, ten times or more. The chain carries TRBV7-3 and TRBJ2-2; 9 nucleotides agree with TRBD1. This CDR3 has 15 amino acids. The germline gives CDR1 SGHTA, CDR2 FQGTGA. The V segment lost 4 bases and the J segment 7 bases; nucleotides outside the gene matches: 7. The CDR3 DNA sequence: TGTGCCAGCAGCTCAACAGGGGGCAAGGGCGGGGAGCTGTTTTTT. Amino acids: CASSSTGGKGGELFF.

The gene calls are TRBV20-1 and TRBJ1-1; D call uncertain. Trimming took 0 bases from V and 2 from J, leaving 10 bases between them. The CDR3 is 14 residues long. Germline V lookup: CDR1 DFQATT, CDR2 SNEGSKA (reference sequence). CDR3 sequence reads: CSARDRWGNTEAFF. DNA of the CDR3: TGCAGTGCTAGAGACAGATGGGGAAACACTGAAGCTTTCTTT.

This clonotype was observed at least ten times. V usage is TRBV13 and J usage is TRBJ2-7, with D perhaps TRBD2 (6 bases). This CDR3 is 16 amino acids long. CDR1 and CDR2 from the germline V gene are PRHDT and FYEKMQ (reference sequence). The V end lost 0 bases, the J end lost 0 bases, and 12 bases lay between the germline ends. The CDR3 here is CASSLGGREISYEQYF. The CDR3 DNA is TGTGCCAGCAGCTTAGGCGGCCGGGAGATCTCCTACGAGCAGTACTTC.

This clonotype was recorded many times. The V gene is TRBV20-1, the J gene TRBJ1-1, with a weak D call TRBD1 (6 bases). This CDR3 spans 19 amino acids. Trimming took off 1 base at V and 0 bases at J, with 24 bases between the two ends. Per the germline V gene, CDR1 is DFQATT and CDR2 is SNEGSKA (reference sequence). The CDR3: CSARALNKPTGFMNTEAFF. As DNA, the CDR3 is TGCAGTGCTAGAGCGCTGAACAAGCCCACAGGGTTCATGAACACTGAAGCTTTCTTT.

The chain uses TRBV18 and TRBJ2-5; D not certain. This CDR3 is built from 12 residues. V dropped 1 base and J dropped 5 bases, with 5 bases sitting between them. Germline CDR1 and CDR2: KGHSH and LQKENI. The CDR3 loop reads CASSPLLETQYF. CDR3 sequence (DNA): TGTGCCAGCTCACCACTCCTGGAGACCCAGTACTTC.

This clonotype was observed a handful of times. The genes are TRBV7-2 and TRBJ1-5; weak D call: TRBD1 (6 bases). The V end was cut by 5 bases, the J end by 0 bases, with 11 bases between. Germline values: CDR1 SGHTA, CDR2 FQGNSA. The CDR3 loop spans 15 amino acids. The CDR3 region is CASSPRQDSNQPQHF. The CDR3 nucleotides read TGTGCCAGCAGCCCCCGACAGGATAGCAATCAGCCCCAGCATTTT.

This clonotype was seen a handful of times. V usage is TRBV6-1 and J usage is TRBJ2-7, with D tentatively TRBD1 or TRBD2 (5 bases each). The CDR3 sequence is 13 residues long. CDR1 and CDR2 (germline): MNHNS, SASEGT. V lost 4 bases, J lost 4 bases, and 11 bases lay in between. The CDR3 DNA reads as TGTGCCAGCAGTGCCAGAGGGGAGTACGAGCAGTACTTC. It yields the protein CASSARGEYEQYF.

This clonotype was found a few times. A much larger clone differs from this one at a single base, so this may be a read error. The chain uses TRBV6-1 and TRBJ1-6; D is unclear. The germline CDR1 and CDR2 sequences are MNHNS and SASEGT. This CDR3 is built from 13 residues. CDR3 loop: CASESSYNSHLHF. The CDR3 DNA reads as TGTGCCAGCGAGAGCTCCTATAATTCACACCTCCACTTT.

V is TRBV12-3 or TRBV12-4 and J is TRBJ2-7; 12 bases line up with TRBD2. Germline trimming cut 7 bases from V and 7 bases from J; bases unmatched to any gene: 5. The CDR3 spans 13 residues. The chain's CDR3 is CASKTSGREEQYF. CDR3 nucleotides: TGTGCCAGCAAGACTAGCGGGAGAGAAGAGCAGTACTTC.

At least ten counts were recorded for this clonotype. The chain is built from TRBV2 and TRBJ1-5, with D tentatively TRBD1 (5 bases). V shed 5 bases and J shed 2 bases, with 13 bases lying between them. CDR3 length: 15 residues. Germline-derived CDR1 and CDR2 are SNHLY and FYNNEI. CDR3 coding DNA: TGTGCCAGCAGTAGGGACCTTCTGCGCAATCAGCCCCAGCATTTT. Its translation: CASSRDLLRNQPQHF.

This clonotype was detected ten times or more. The chain is built from TRBV4-1 and TRBJ2-5, with TRBD1 identical over 8 bases. From germline, CDR1 is MGHRA and CDR2 YSYEKL. The V gene end was trimmed by 3 bases and the J gene end by 6 bases; junction bases not matched to a gene: 9. The CDR3 runs 15 residues. CDR3 coding DNA: TGCGCCAGCAGCCATCCCTGGACAGGGCGGAAGACCCAGTACTTC. Residues: CASSHPWTGRKTQYF.

This clonotype was counted at least ten times. At one end the junction does not follow the germline gene, possibly because of a read error. This chain uses TRBV6-5 with TRBJ1-3; maybe TRBD1 (6 bases). The CDR3 runs 11 residues. Germline CDR1 is MNHEY and CDR2 is SVGAGI. DNA of the CDR3: TGTGCCAGCAACGGACAGTCCCCGCTCTCATTT. Protein: CASNGQSPLSF.

The J gene is TRBJ1-5, the V gene TRBV4-1; D call uncertain. Trimming stripped 5 bases from V and 2 bases from J, with 22 bases between. Germline lookup yields CDR1 MGHRA and CDR2 YSYEKL. This CDR3 spans 18 amino acids. This chain's CDR3 is CASSSSASPGGGNQPQHF. The CDR3 nucleotides are TGCGCCAGCAGCTCCTCGGCTTCCCCCGGAGGAGGCAATCAGCCCCAGCATTTT.

This clonotype showed up many times. The gene calls are TRBV12-3 or TRBV12-4 and TRBJ1-5; D might be TRBD1 (5 bases). V gave up 1 base and J gave up 7 bases, with 14 bases separating them. This CDR3 contains 15 residues. The CDR3 DNA follows: TGTGCCAGCAGTTTAGGGGGGGGAAAAGCCCAGCCCCAGCATTTT. Translating it yields CASSLGGGKAQPQHF.

J is TRBJ1-1 and V is TRBV12-3 or TRBV12-4; possible D gene TRBD1, 6 bases. The length of the CDR3 is 16 residues. V was pared by 4 bases and J by 6 bases, with 21 bases between. This CDR3 reads CASSSSKGHSAAEAFF. The CDR3 coding sequence is TGTGCCAGCAGTTCCAGTAAGGGACACTCCGCCGCTGAAGCTTTCTTT.

The CDR3 reads CASSWGGREQPQHF. In nucleotides, the CDR3 is TGCGCCAGCAGCTGGGGGGGTAGGGAACAGCCCCAGCATTTT. This chain connects TRBV5-1 to TRBJ1-5; tentatively, D is TRBD1 (5 bases). The CDR3 consists of 14 residues. Germline assignment: CDR1 SGHRS and CDR2 YFSETQ. V was clipped by 3 bases and J by 7 bases, with 14 bases between them.

In this sample, this clonotype turned up many times. As DNA, the CDR3 is TGCGCCAGCAGCACGGGACTAGCGGGCCCCCGGGAGCAGTACTTC. It yields the protein CASSTGLAGPREQYF. V and J are TRBV5-1 and TRBJ2-7, with 12 bases aligning to TRBD2. This CDR3 spans 15 amino acids. After removal of 4 bases from V and 7 bases from J, the junction contained 9 bases not matched to a gene. Looked up from germline, CDR1 is SGHRS and CDR2 is YFSETQ.

This clonotype was counted many times. V gene TRBV5-1 combines with J gene TRBJ2-5; D not resolved. CDR3 size: 15 residues. Deletions cut 0 bases from V and 2 bases from J, with 11 bases between. CDR1 and CDR2 (germline): SGHRS, YFSETQ. CDR3 amino acids: CASSLENSLQETQYF. In nucleotides, the CDR3 is TGCGCCAGCAGCTTGGAAAACAGCTTACAAGAGACCCAGTACTTC.

This clonotype was observed once. The V and J genes are TRBV6-2 or TRBV6-3 and TRBJ2-7, with D possibly called TRBD1 or TRBD2 (6 bases each). Deletions cut 2 bases from V and 1 base from J, with 15 bases between. CDR1 is MNHEY, CDR2 SVGEGT, per germline. The CDR3 consists of 16 residues. In DNA, the CDR3 is TGTGCCAGCAGTTACGGCTCCGGGGGCCCTTCCTACGAGCAGTACTTC. It codes for CASSYGSGGPSYEQYF.

This clonotype was found many times. The chain is built from TRBV29-1 and TRBJ1-2; perhaps TRBD1 as D (5 bases). V lost 7 bases to trimming and J lost 5 bases, with 20 bases between them. The CDR3 totals 14 residues. The germline gives CDR1 SQVTM, CDR2 ANQGSEA. CDR3 region: CSGAITGTEYGYTF. In DNA form, the CDR3 reads TGCAGCGGGGCGATAACCGGGACGGAGTATGGCTACACCTTC.

This clonotype has at least ten counts. The V call is TRBV6-1, the J call TRBJ2-2; TRBD2 aligns across 7 bases. This CDR3 comprises 16 residues. In germline, CDR1 is MNHNS, CDR2 SASEGT. V was pared by 1 base and J by 5 bases, with 7 bases of the junction left unmatched. The DNA for the CDR3 is TGTGCCAGCAGTGAAGTTAAGGGTAGCGGGACCGGGGAGCTGTTTTTT. Residues: CASSEVKGSGTGELFF.

This clonotype was seen repeatedly, ten times or more. This chain uses TRBV28 with TRBJ2-7; D gene unclear. Per germline, CDR1 MDHEN and CDR2 SYDVKM. Trimming cost V 5 bases and J 3 bases, with 11 bases left between them. The CDR3 contains 13 residues. The CDR3 DNA follows: TGTGCCAGCAGTCCCATCCTAAACTACGAGCAGTACTTC. This encodes CASSPILNYEQYF. The whole variable domain, filled in from reference TRBV28 and TRBJ2-7, reads DVKVTQSSRYLVKRTGEKVFLECVQDMDHENMFWYRQDPGLGLRLIYFSYDVKMKEKGDIPEGYSVSREKKERFSLILESASTNQTSMYLCASSPILNYEQYFGPGTRLTVT.

This clonotype was observed many times. The rearrangement links TRBV10-3 to TRBJ2-7; possible D gene TRBD1, 5 bases. The CDR3 length is 13 residues. Germline V gene sequence: CDR1 ENHRY, CDR2 SYGVKD. The V gene lost 11 bases and the J gene lost 2 bases, with 16 bases spanning the gap. CDR3 nucleotide sequence: TGTGCCCCCCCTGAGGACACCCCCTACGAGCAGTACTTC. This codes for CAPPEDTPYEQYF.

This clonotype has just a few counts. The chain uses TRBV30 and TRBJ1-2, with TRBD1 as a possible D gene (5 bases). This CDR3 region has 13 residues. V lost 3 bases to trimming and J lost 7 bases, with 15 bases between them. CDR1 and CDR2 (germline): GTSNPN, SVGIG (reference sequence). The CDR3 DNA reads as TGTGCCTGGAGGAGGGGCAGCCAAGGTGGCTACACCTTC. Amino acids: CAWRRGSQGGYTF.